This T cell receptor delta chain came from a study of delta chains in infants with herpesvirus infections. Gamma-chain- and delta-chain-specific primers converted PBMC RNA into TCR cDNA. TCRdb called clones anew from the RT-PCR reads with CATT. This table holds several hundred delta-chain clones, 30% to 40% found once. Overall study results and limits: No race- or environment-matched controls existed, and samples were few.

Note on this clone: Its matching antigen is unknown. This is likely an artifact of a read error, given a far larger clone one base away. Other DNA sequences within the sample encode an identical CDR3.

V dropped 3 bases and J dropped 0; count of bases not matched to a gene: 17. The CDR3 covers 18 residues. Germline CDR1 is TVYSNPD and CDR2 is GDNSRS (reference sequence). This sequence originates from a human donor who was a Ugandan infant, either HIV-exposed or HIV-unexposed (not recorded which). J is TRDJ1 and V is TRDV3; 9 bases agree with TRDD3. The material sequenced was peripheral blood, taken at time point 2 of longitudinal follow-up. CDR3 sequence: CAFSGVGDIPRYTDKLIF. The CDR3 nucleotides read TGTGCCTTCTCCGGAGTGGGGGATATTCCCAGATACACCGATAAACTCATCTTT.